These 29 T cell receptor beta chains originate from one sample sequenced in a study of shared clonotypes between healthy human individuals. Measured with immunoSEQ multiplex PCR; TCRdb has only the in-frame clones, and not every one. The sample records some 2,400,000 clones, nearly 97% being singletons. Sequencing input: naive CD4+ T cells sorted from blood. As to subset: CD45RA+ positively selected. These receptors all stem from a man younger than 35 in good health.

A word on this clone: The same CDR3 is also encoded by other DNA sequences in this sample. The chain employs TRBV6-5 and TRBJ1-1; D uncertain. V lost 4 bases and J lost 0, with 3 bases in between. The germline gives CDR1 MNHEY, CDR2 SVGAGI. The CDR3 extends over 12 amino acids. The CDR3 sequence is CASSSMNTEAFF. The CDR3 nucleotides are TGTGCCAGCAGTTCAATGAACACTGAAGCTTTCTTT.

The rearrangement joins TRBV30 to TRBJ1-2, with D hard to call. The CDR3 consists of 13 residues. Germline V gene data show CDR1 as GTSNPN and CDR2 as SVGIG (reference sequence). V dropped 5 bases and J dropped 2 bases, with 12 bases sitting between them. CDR3 DNA: TGTGCCTGGGGCCAGTGGGAGAACTATGGCTACACCTTC. Translation: CAWGQWENYGYTF.

The chain is built from TRBV18 and TRBJ2-7; possibly TRBD1 for D (5 bases). The CDR3 runs 14 residues. V lost 1 base, J lost 6 bases, and 13 bases lay in between. CDR1 is KGHSH, CDR2 LQKENI, per germline. CDR3 nucleotides: TGTGCCAGCTCACCACGCGCACAGGAAGGCGAGCAGTACTTC. Translated, it gives CASSPRAQEGEQYF.

This rearrangement joins TRBV10-3 to TRBJ1-5; possible D gene TRBD1, 5 bases. The germline V and J ends were trimmed by 2 bases and 5 bases, with 13 bases remaining between them. CDR3 length: 15 residues. Germline V gene sequence: CDR1 ENHRY, CDR2 SYGVKD. CDR3 nucleotide sequence: TGTGCCATCAGTGAGCTGCAGGGAGTTGATCAGCCCCAGCATTTT. Translated, it gives CAISELQGVDQPQHF.

V is TRBV19 and J is TRBJ1-1, with TRBD1 identical over 7 bases. Germline V gives CDR1 LNHDA, CDR2 SQIVND (reference sequence). The V gene end was trimmed by 5 bases and the J gene end by 4 bases; junction bases not matched to a gene: 10. This CDR3 is built from 15 residues. The DNA for the CDR3 is TGTGCCAGTAGTCCGGTGGGGACAGTTACCACTGAAGCTTTCTTT. This sequence encodes CASSPVGTVTTEAFF.

The V and J genes are TRBV10-3 and TRBJ2-7; unclear D gene. Germline CDR1 ENHRY, CDR2 SYGVKD. This CDR3 is 12 amino acids long. This CDR3 reads CAIGPSSYEQYF. The CDR3 DNA sequence: TGTGCGATCGGGCCTAGTTCCTACGAGCAGTACTTC.

The J gene is TRBJ2-3, the V gene TRBV6-5, with no clear D. Germline lookup yields CDR1 MNHEY and CDR2 SVGAGI. The germline V and J ends were trimmed by 6 bases and 2 bases, with 6 bases remaining between them. This CDR3 is 12 amino acids long. In DNA form, the CDR3 reads TGTGCCAGCAGCACAGCCACAGATACGCAGTATTTT. Protein: CASSTATDTQYF.

This chain connects TRBV27 to TRBJ2-7; 7 bases map to TRBD2. The ends lost 6 bases at V and 4 bases at J; junction bases unmatched: 12. Germline CDR1 is MNHEY and CDR2 is SMNVEV (reference sequence). CDR3 length: 15 amino acids. CDR3 protein: CASRLRLAEVYEQYF. The CDR3 DNA follows: TGTGCCAGCAGACTGCGGCTAGCGGAGGTTTACGAGCAGTACTTC.

The chain has TRBV27 and TRBJ1-6, with D unclear. V was trimmed by 0 bases and J by 8 bases, leaving 11 bases between them. In germline, CDR1 is MNHEY, CDR2 SMNVEV (reference sequence). This CDR3 is built from 15 residues. CDR3: CASSLSGPLYSPLHF. In DNA, the CDR3 is TGTGCCAGCAGTTTATCAGGCCCCCTCTATTCACCCCTCCACTTT.

The V call is TRBV9, the J call TRBJ1-2; D might be TRBD1 (5 bases). The CDR3 has 14 residues. V lost 5 bases to trimming and J lost 4 bases, with 15 bases between them. CDR1 and CDR2 from the germline V gene are SGDLS and YYNGEE. The CDR3 loop reads CASRRGGDLYGYTF. The CDR3 nucleotides read TGTGCCAGCAGAAGAGGAGGGGATCTCTATGGCTACACCTTC. The full variable domain, its missing parts supplied by reference TRBV9 and TRBJ1-2, is DSGVTQTPKHLITATGQRVTLRCSPRSGDLSVYWYQQSLDQGLQFLIQYYNGEERAKGNILERFSAQQFPDLHSELNLSSLELGDSALYFCASRRGGDLYGYTFGSGTRLTVV.

The V gene is TRBV19, the J gene TRBJ2-6; no clear D. The germline gives CDR1 LNHDA, CDR2 SQIVND (reference sequence). V lost 1 base and J lost 0, with 7 bases in between. The CDR3 is made up of 16 amino acids. The CDR3 loop reads CASSIGYSSGANVLTF. For the CDR3, the DNA is TGTGCCAGTAGTATAGGGTACTCCTCTGGGGCCAACGTCCTGACTTTC.

The chain joins TRBV4-2 to TRBJ2-5; 14 positions match TRBD2. This CDR3 spans 18 amino acids. Germline CDR1 reads LGHNA; CDR2 reads YNFKEQ. Trimming took 4 bases from V and 2 from J; bases not matched to a gene: 9. The CDR3 DNA reads TGTGCCAGCAGCCCTGAGGGACTAGCGGGGGTTCGGCAAGAGACCCAGTACTTC. The encoded protein is CASSPEGLAGVRQETQYF.

Notes on this clone: This same CDR3 is encoded by further DNA sequences in the sample. The rearrangement joins TRBV5-1 to TRBJ2-5; D is ambiguous. Germline lookup yields CDR1 SGHRS and CDR2 YFSETQ. V lost 0 bases and J lost 4, with 7 bases in between. The CDR3 sequence is 13 residues long. The CDR3 DNA follows: TGCGCCAGCAGCTTGGCCAAGGGAGAGACCCAGTACTTC. Amino acids: CASSLAKGETQYF.

This chain connects TRBV10-2 to TRBJ1-2; 10 nucleotides agree with TRBD1. The trim removed 8 bases at V and 7 bases at J, leaving 16 bases unmatched. The germline V gene encodes CDR1 WSHSY and CDR2 SAAADI. The CDR3 runs to 16 residues. The CDR3 nucleotides are TGCGCCAGCGCGGAGAGTCTGATTTGGGACAGGGGTGGCTACACCTTC. It is translated as CASAESLIWDRGGYTF.

This chain joins TRBV6-1 and TRBJ2-2; D is ambiguous. The germline V gene encodes CDR1 MNHNS and CDR2 SASEGT. This CDR3 comprises 14 residues. Trimming removed 5 bases at V and 5 bases at J, with 12 bases between. The CDR3 sequence: CASSTHTLTGELFF. The CDR3 DNA reads TGTGCCAGCAGTACGCACACCTTAACCGGGGAGCTGTTTTTT.

As concerns this clone: At the DNA level, this CDR3 is encoded by other sequences in the same sample as well. The rearrangement joins TRBV18 to TRBJ2-3; 11 nucleotides align to TRBD2. With 6 bases clipped from V and 0 bases from J, the junction kept 5 bases outside the gene matches. Germline V gene lookup returns CDR1 KGHSH and CDR2 LQKENI. The CDR3 is 16 residues long. This CDR3 reads CASSPRTSGSTDTQYF. The CDR3 nucleotides read TGTGCCAGCTCCCCTAGGACTAGCGGGAGCACAGATACGCAGTATTTT.

A remark on this clone: This specimen includes other DNA sequences encoding the same CDR3. The chain couples TRBV30 to TRBJ1-4; no clear D. Germline CDR1 reads GTSNPN; CDR2 reads SVGIG (reference sequence). The ends were cut back, 5 bases at V and 6 bases at J, with 7 bases in the middle. The CDR3 length is 11 residues. Here the CDR3 DNA reads TGTGCCTGGTCCTTTGATGAAAAACTGTTTTTT. It specifies CAWSFDEKLFF.

CDR3 loop: CASSQRVTYEQYF. DNA for the CDR3: TGTGCCAGCAGCCAAAGAGTAACCTACGAGCAGTACTTC. The chain carries TRBV6-5 and TRBJ2-7, with D unclear. V lost 6 bases and J lost 2, with 11 bases in between. Germline assignment: CDR1 MNHEY and CDR2 SVGAGI. CDR3 size: 13 residues.

The chain joins TRBV10-3 to TRBJ2-2; 7 bases fit TRBD1. The J segment lost 0 bases and the V segment lost 8 bases, leaving 6 bases of the junction unmatched. The CDR3 totals 15 residues. Germline V lookup: CDR1 ENHRY, CDR2 SYGVKD. The CDR3 DNA reads as TGTGCCATCTCACGGGACAGAGCGAACACCGGGGAGCTGTTTTTT. Translation gives CAISRDRANTGELFF.

The genes are TRBV7-9 and TRBJ1-2; D gene ambiguous. CDR1 is SEHNR, CDR2 FQNEAQ, per germline (reference sequence). The CDR3 extends over 13 amino acids. V was pared by 3 bases and J by 3 bases, with 8 bases between. The CDR3 is CASSLGLDYGYTF. In nucleotides, the CDR3 is TGTGCCAGCAGCTTGGGTTTGGACTATGGCTACACCTTC.

The V gene is TRBV30, the J gene TRBJ1-3; TRBD1 might be the D (5 bases). The V gene lost 3 bases and the J gene lost 4 bases, with 22 bases spanning the gap. The CDR3 is 17 amino acids. Germline V lookup: CDR1 GTSNPN, CDR2 SVGIG (reference sequence). Here the CDR3 reads CAWSDVRQGKAGNTIYF. In DNA form, the CDR3 reads TGTGCCTGGAGCGACGTACGGCAGGGAAAAGCCGGAAACACCATATATTTT.

This chain uses TRBV5-1 with TRBJ2-5; no definite D call. Trimming removed 4 bases at V and 2 bases at J, with 15 bases between. The CDR3 contains 15 residues. CDR1 is SGHRS, CDR2 YFSETQ, per germline. DNA of the CDR3: TGCGCCAGCAGCCCCCGACACCTAGAACAAGAGACCCAGTACTTC. Its translation is CASSPRHLEQETQYF.

The chain employs TRBV5-4 and TRBJ2-7; 9 positions agree with TRBD1. The length of the CDR3 is 14 residues. V lost 4 bases and J lost 5; bases outside the gene matches: 7. The germline V gene encodes CDR1 SGHNT and CDR2 YYREEE (reference sequence). CDR3 DNA: TGTGCCAGCAGCCACCGGGACAGGGAACACGAGCAGTACTTC. This encodes CASSHRDREHEQYF.

The chain links TRBV19 to TRBJ2-3; no clear D gene. The V end was cut by 4 bases, the J end by 4 bases, with 12 bases between. Germline assignment: CDR1 LNHDA and CDR2 SQIVND (reference sequence). The CDR3 is made up of 14 amino acids. CDR3 bases: TGTGCCAGTAGTACCTCACTTAGTCCAGATACGCAGTATTTT. It specifies CASSTSLSPDTQYF.

The chain employs TRBV19 and TRBJ2-4; possible D gene TRBD1, 7 bases. Trimming removed 4 bases from V and 3 bases from J, with 16 bases in between. CDR1 is LNHDA, CDR2 SQIVND, per germline (reference sequence). This CDR3 region has 16 residues. The CDR3 spells CASSTRQGGVKNIQYF. In DNA, the CDR3 is TGTGCCAGTAGTACCCGACAGGGCGGGGTCAAAAACATTCAGTACTTC.

The chain is built from TRBV11-1 and TRBJ2-7; 7 positions match TRBD1. Germline-derived CDR1 and CDR2 are SGHAT and FQDESV (reference sequence). V was clipped by 5 bases and J by 2 bases; unmatched bases: 9. The CDR3 covers 15 residues. As DNA, the CDR3 is TGTGCCAGCAGCCGCGTAGACCAGGGGGCCTACGAGCAGTACTTC. It translates to CASSRVDQGAYEQYF. Full variable domain (outside the CDR3, taken from reference TRBV11-1 and TRBJ2-7): EAEVAQSPRYKITEKSQAVAFWCDPISGHATLYWYRQILGQGPELLVQFQDESVVDDSQLPKDRFSAERLKGVDSTLKIQPAELGDSAMYLCASSRVDQGAYEQYFGPGTRLTVT.

The sample holds one count of this clone. The chain is built from TRBV6-5 and TRBJ1-1; D not resolved. The CDR3 has 14 residues. V was clipped by 4 bases and J by 4 bases, with 13 bases between them. Germline V lookup: CDR1 MNHEY, CDR2 SVGAGI. CDR3 coding DNA: TGTGCCAGCAGTTTAGAGGGAGGTCGCACTGAAGCTTTCTTT. This encodes CASSLEGGRTEAFF.

This clone occurred a few times. The chain recombines TRBV19 with TRBJ1-6; D is perhaps TRBD1 (6 bases). CDR1 and CDR2 from the germline V gene are LNHDA and SQIVND (reference sequence). The length of the CDR3 is 14 residues. V was pared by 5 bases and J by 7 bases, with 12 bases between. CDR3 sequence reads: CASSHREPNSPLHF. For the CDR3, the DNA is TGTGCCAGTAGTCACAGGGAACCCAATTCACCCCTCCACTTT.

This clone has just a few counts. The V and J genes are TRBV11-2 and TRBJ2-7, with D possibly being TRBD2 (7 bases). Per the germline V gene, CDR1 is SGHAT and CDR2 is FQNNGV. The CDR3 contains 14 residues. Trimming pared 3 bases from V and 8 bases from J, leaving 17 bases between. Here the CDR3 reads CASSLGGGSHQQYF. The CDR3 DNA is TGTGCCAGCAGCTTGGGGGGCGGGAGTCACCAGCAGTACTTC.